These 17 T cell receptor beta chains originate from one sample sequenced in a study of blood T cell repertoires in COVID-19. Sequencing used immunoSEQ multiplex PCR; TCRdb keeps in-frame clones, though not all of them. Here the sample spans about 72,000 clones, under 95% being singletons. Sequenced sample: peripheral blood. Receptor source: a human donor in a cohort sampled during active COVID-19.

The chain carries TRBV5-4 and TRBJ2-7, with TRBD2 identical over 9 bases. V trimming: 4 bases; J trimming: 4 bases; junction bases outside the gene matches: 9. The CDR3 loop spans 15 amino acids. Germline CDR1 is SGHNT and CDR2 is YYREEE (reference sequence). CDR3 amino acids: CASSGGAGGRYEQYF. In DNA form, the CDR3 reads TGTGCCAGCAGCGGTGGCGCGGGAGGGCGGTACGAGCAGTACTTC. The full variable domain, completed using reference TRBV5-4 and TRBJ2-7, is ETGVTQSPTHLIKTRGQQVTLRCSSQSGHNTVSWYQQALGQGPQFIFQYYREEENGRGNFPPRFSGLQFPNYSSELNVNALELDDSALYLCASSGGAGGRYEQYFGPGTRLTVT.

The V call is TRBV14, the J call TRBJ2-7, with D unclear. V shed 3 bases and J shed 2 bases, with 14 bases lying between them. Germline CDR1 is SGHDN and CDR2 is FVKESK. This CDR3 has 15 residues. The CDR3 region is CASSQTGSPPYEQYF. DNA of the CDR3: TGTGCCAGCAGCCAGACTGGTTCGCCTCCCTACGAGCAGTACTTC.

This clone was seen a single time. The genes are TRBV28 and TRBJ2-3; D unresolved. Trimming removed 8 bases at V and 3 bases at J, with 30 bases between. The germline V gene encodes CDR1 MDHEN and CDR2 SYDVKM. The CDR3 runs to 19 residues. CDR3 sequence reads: CASGSPRGSVLSRTDTQYF. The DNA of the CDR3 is TGTGCCAGCGGATCACCGCGAGGTAGTGTCCTTTCTAGGACAGATACGCAGTATTTT. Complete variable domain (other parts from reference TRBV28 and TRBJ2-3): DVKVTQSSRYLVKRTGEKVFLECVQDMDHENMFWYRQDPGLGLRLIYFSYDVKMKEKGDIPEGYSVSREKKERFSLILESASTNQTSMYLCASGSPRGSVLSRTDTQYFGPGTRLTVL.

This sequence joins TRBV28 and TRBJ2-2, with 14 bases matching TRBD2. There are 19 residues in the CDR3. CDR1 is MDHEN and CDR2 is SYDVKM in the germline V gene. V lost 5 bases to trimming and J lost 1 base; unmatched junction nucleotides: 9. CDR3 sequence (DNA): TGTGCCAGCAGTCCTCTCCGACTAGCGGGAGGGATGAACACCGGGGAGCTGTTTTTT. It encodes CASSPLRLAGGMNTGELFF.

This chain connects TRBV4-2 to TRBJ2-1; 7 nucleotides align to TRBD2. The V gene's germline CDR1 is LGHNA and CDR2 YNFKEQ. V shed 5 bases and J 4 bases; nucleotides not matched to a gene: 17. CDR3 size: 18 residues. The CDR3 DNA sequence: TGTGCCAGCAGCGCAAGCCTCCAAAGCGTGGGGGGGTACAATGAGCAGTTCTTC. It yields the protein CASSASLQSVGGYNEQFF.

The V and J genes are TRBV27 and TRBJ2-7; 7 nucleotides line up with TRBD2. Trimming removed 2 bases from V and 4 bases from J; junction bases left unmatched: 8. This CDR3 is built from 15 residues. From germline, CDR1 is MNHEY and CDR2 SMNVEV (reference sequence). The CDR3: CASSLRAGRDYEQYF. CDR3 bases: TGTGCCAGCAGTTTAAGGGCAGGGAGGGATTACGAGCAGTACTTC.

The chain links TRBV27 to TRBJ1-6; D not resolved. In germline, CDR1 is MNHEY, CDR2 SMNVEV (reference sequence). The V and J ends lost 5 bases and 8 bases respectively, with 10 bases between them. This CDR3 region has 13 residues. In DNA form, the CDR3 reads TGTGCCAGCAGTCCCGCAGGCCATTCACCCCTCCACTTT. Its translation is CASSPAGHSPLHF.

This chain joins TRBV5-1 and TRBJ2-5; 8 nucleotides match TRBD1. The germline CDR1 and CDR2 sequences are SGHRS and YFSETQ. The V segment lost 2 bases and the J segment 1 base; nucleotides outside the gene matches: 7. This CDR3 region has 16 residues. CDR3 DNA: TGCGCCAGCAGCTTAAACAGGGGGGCTGCCCAAGAGACCCAGTACTTC. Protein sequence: CASSLNRGAAQETQYF.

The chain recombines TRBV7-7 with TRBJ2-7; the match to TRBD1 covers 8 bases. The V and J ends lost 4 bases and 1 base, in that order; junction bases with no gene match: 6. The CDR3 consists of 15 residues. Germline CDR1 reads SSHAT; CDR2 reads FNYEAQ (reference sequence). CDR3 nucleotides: TGTGCCAGCAGCTCTGATCGGGACAGGTCCTACGAGCAGTACTTC. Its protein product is CASSSDRDRSYEQYF. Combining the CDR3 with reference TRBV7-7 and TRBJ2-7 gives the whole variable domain GAGVSQSPRYKVTKRGQDVTLRCDPISSHATLYWYQQALGQGPEFLTYFNYEAQPDKSGLPSDRFSAERPEGSISTLTIQRTEQRDSAMYRCASSSDRDRSYEQYFGPGTRLTVT.

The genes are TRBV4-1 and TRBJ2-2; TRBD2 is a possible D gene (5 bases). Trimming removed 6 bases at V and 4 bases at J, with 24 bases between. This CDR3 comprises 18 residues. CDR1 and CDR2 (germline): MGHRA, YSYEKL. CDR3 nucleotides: TGCGCCAGCAGTCCACGAGTTATGGAGCGGATACTCACCGGGGAGCTGTTTTTT. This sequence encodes CASSPRVMERILTGELFF.

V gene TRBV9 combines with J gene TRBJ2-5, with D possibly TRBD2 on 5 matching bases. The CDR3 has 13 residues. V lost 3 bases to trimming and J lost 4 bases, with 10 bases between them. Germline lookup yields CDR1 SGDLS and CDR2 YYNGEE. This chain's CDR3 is CASSGGGRETQYF. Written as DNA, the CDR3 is TGTGCCAGCAGCGGAGGCGGGCGAGAGACCCAGTACTTC. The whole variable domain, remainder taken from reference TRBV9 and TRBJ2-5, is DSGVTQTPKHLITATGQRVTLRCSPRSGDLSVYWYQQSLDQGLQFLIQYYNGEERAKGNILERFSAQQFPDLHSELNLSSLELGDSALYFCASSGGGRETQYFGPGTRLLVL.

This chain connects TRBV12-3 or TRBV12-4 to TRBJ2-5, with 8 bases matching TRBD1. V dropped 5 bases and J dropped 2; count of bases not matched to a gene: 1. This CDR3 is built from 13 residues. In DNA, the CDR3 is TGTGCCAGCAGTCGGACAGGGCAAGAGACCCAGTACTTC. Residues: CASSRTGQETQYF.

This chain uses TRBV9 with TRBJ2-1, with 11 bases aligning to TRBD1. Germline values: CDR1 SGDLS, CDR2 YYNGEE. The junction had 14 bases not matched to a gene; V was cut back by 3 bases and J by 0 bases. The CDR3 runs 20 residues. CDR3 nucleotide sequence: TGTGCCAGCAGCGCAGTACCAGGGACAGGGGGTATAGCCTCCTACAATGAGCAGTTCTTC. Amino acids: CASSAVPGTGGIASYNEQFF.

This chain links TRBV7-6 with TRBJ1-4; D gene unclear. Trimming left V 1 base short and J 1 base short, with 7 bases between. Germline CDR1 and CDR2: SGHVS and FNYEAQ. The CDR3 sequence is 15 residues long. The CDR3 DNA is TGTGCCAGCAGCTTAGACGGGAAAACTAATGAAAAACTGTTTTTT. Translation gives CASSLDGKTNEKLFF.

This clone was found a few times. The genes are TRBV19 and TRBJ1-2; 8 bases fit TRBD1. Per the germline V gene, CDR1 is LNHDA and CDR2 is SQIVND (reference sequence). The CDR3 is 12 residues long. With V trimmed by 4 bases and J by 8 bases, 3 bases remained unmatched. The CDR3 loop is CASSTWTGGYTF. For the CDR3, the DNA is TGTGCCAGTAGTACCTGGACAGGGGGCTACACCTTC.

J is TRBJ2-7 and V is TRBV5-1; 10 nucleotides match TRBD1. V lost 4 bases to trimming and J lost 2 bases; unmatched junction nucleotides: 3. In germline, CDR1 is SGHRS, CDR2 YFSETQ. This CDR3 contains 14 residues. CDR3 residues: CASSQDRGPYEQYF. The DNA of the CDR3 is TGCGCCAGCAGCCAAGACAGGGGGCCCTACGAGCAGTACTTC.

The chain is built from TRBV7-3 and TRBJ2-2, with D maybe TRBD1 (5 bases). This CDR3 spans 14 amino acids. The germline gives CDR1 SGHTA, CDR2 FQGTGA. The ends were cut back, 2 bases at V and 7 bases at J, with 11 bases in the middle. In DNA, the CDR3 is TGTGCCAGCAGCTTATCAGGGTTTGGCGGGGAGCTGTTTTTT. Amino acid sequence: CASSLSGFGGELFF.